These 22 T cell receptor beta chains were sequenced from one sample in a study of CD8 T cells in ankylosing spondylitis. Findings and limits, study-wide: Apparently characteristic of ankylosing spondylitis blood was a TCR beta motif (about 8 highly homologous variants).

The antigens these receptors bind are not known. TCRdb re-called the 5' RACE reads with MiXCR, one entry per CDR3 protein. The sample records some 450,000 distinct CDR3 sequences, 15% to 20% being singletons. The sequencing sample was made of blood, either unsorted or a sorted T cell fraction (not recorded which). These receptors all stem from a male donor with ankylosing spondylitis.

This clonotype was detected only a few times. V is TRBV6-1 and J is TRBJ1-2; D call uncertain. The V end was cut by 0 bases, the J end by 7 bases, with 9 bases between. CDR1 is MNHNS, CDR2 SASEGT, per germline. The CDR3 is 13 amino acids. The CDR3 sequence: CASSEAVGVGYTF. CDR3 coding DNA: TGTGCCAGCAGTGAAGCGGTGGGTGTTGGCTACACCTTC.

The rearrangement joins TRBV5-1 to TRBJ2-7, with a tentative D call TRBD1 (5 bases). The V end was cut by 6 bases, the J end by 1 base, with 14 bases between. Germline lookup yields CDR1 SGHRS and CDR2 YFSETQ. The CDR3 runs to 14 residues. The CDR3 loop reads CASTPTVSSYEQYF. The CDR3 nucleotides are TGCGCCAGCACTCCGACAGTGTCGTCCTACGAGCAGTACTTC.

This clonotype was counted only a few times. The V call is TRBV15, the J call TRBJ2-1; D perhaps matches TRBD2 (7 bases). CDR1 and CDR2 (germline): LNHNV, YYDKDF (reference sequence). The CDR3 runs 15 residues. Trimming took 4 bases from V and 8 from J, leaving 18 bases between them. The CDR3 DNA reads TGTGCCACCAGCAAAACAAGGGGGGGGGCCGATGAGCAGTTCTTC. Translation: CATSKTRGGADEQFF.

The chain links TRBV10-3 to TRBJ1-1, with a possible D match to TRBD1 (6 bases). Germline V gene sequence: CDR1 ENHRY, CDR2 SYGVKD. V was clipped by 6 bases and J by 2 bases, with 13 bases between them. CDR3 length: 14 amino acids. CDR3 loop: CAIRAGQSNTEAFF. The CDR3 coding sequence is TGTGCCATCAGGGCCGGACAGTCAAACACTGAAGCTTTCTTT.

There are a few counts of this clonotype. The V and J genes are TRBV19 and TRBJ2-2; D possibly corresponds to TRBD1 (8 bases). The germline V gene encodes CDR1 LNHDA and CDR2 SQIVND (reference sequence). Trimming removed 3 bases at V and 7 bases at J, with 15 bases between. This CDR3 has 15 residues. The chain's CDR3 is CASSIGQGGVGELFF. CDR3 nucleotide sequence: TGTGCCAGTAGTATTGGACAGGGAGGGGTCGGGGAGCTGTTTTTT.

This rearrangement joins TRBV12-3 or TRBV12-4 to TRBJ2-4; perhaps D is TRBD1 or TRBD2 (5 bases each). V lost 5 bases to trimming and J lost 0 bases, with 14 bases between them. This CDR3 has 16 amino acids. As DNA, the CDR3 is TGTGCCAGCAGTCAGGCGTGGGGGTTAGCCAAAAACATTCAGTACTTC. This sequence encodes CASSQAWGLAKNIQYF.

This clonotype turned up a few times. V gene TRBV5-1 combines with J gene TRBJ2-3, with 7 bases fitting TRBD1. The germline V gene has CDR1 SGHRS and CDR2 YFSETQ. The ends lost 2 bases at V and 0 bases at J; junction bases unmatched: 6. This CDR3 comprises 16 residues. CDR3 amino acids: CASSLGTASSTDTQYF. The DNA for the CDR3 is TGCGCCAGCAGCTTAGGGACAGCATCTAGCACAGATACGCAGTATTTT.

The chain couples TRBV9 to TRBJ2-6; unclear D gene. V lost 0 bases to trimming and J lost 3 bases, with 7 bases between them. CDR1 and CDR2 from the germline V gene are SGDLS and YYNGEE. This CDR3 has 15 residues. CDR3 residues: CASSVDVGGANVLTF. As DNA, the CDR3 is TGTGCCAGCAGCGTAGATGTGGGTGGGGCCAACGTCCTGACTTTC.

This rearrangement joins TRBV3-1 to TRBJ2-6, with a weak D call TRBD1 (6 bases). Germline V gene sequence: CDR1 LGHDT, CDR2 YNNKEL (reference sequence). V lost 3 bases, J lost 0 bases, and 15 bases lay in between. There are 18 residues in the CDR3. The CDR3 sequence is CASSHGGEILSGANVLTF. CDR3 coding DNA: TGTGCCAGCAGCCATGGGGGCGAAATCCTCTCTGGGGCCAACGTCCTGACTTTC.

The CDR3 region is CASSLTVTYEQYF. In DNA, the CDR3 is TGTGCCAGCAGCTTGACAGTGACCTACGAGCAGTACTTC. This chain uses TRBV5-5 with TRBJ2-7; D not resolved. V lost 1 base, J lost 2 bases, and 7 bases lay in between. The germline V gene has CDR1 SGHKS and CDR2 YYEKEE (reference sequence). The CDR3 sequence is 13 residues long. The full variable domain, completed using reference TRBV5-5 and TRBJ2-7, is DAGVTQSPTHLIKTRGQQVTLRCSPISGHKSVSWYQQVLGQGPQFIFQYYEKEERGRGNFPDRFSARQFPNYSSELNVNALLLGDSALYLCASSLTVTYEQYFGPGTRLTVT.

This clonotype was counted a few times. This rearrangement joins TRBV7-2 to TRBJ2-5, with D possibly being TRBD2 (6 bases). Germline-derived CDR1 and CDR2 are SGHTA and FQGNSA. V was cut by 3 bases and J by 1 base, with 12 bases left in between. This CDR3 spans 15 amino acids. CDR3 nucleotide sequence: TGTGCCAGCAGCTTCTACGGGAGAGGCCAAGAGACCCAGTACTTC. Its protein product is CASSFYGRGQETQYF.

V usage is TRBV11-2 and J usage is TRBJ1-3; D ambiguous. The CDR3 has 15 residues. Germline-derived CDR1 and CDR2 are SGHAT and FQNNGV. Trimming took 5 bases from V and 3 from J, leaving 14 bases between them. In DNA, the CDR3 is TGTGCCAGCAGCCTCATACAAGGAAGTGGAAACACCATATATTTT. This encodes CASSLIQGSGNTIYF.

The chain carries TRBV7-8 and TRBJ1-1, with D perhaps matching TRBD1 (6 bases). The CDR3 extends over 16 amino acids. Trimming removed 1 base at V and 1 base at J, with 13 bases between. CDR1 is SGHVS and CDR2 is FQNEAQ in the germline V gene. Here the CDR3 DNA reads TGTGCCAGCAGCTTAGGGGGCGACAGGAGGAACACTGAAGCTTTCTTT. It encodes CASSLGGDRRNTEAFF.

The rearrangement uses TRBV6-1 and TRBJ2-3; 9 nucleotides line up with TRBD2. The CDR3 spans 16 residues. The germline gives CDR1 MNHNS, CDR2 SASEGT. V gave up 5 bases and J gave up 1 base; unmatched junction bases: 7. DNA for the CDR3: TGTGCCAGCAGTCCAACAGCGGGGGGAGGCACAGATACGCAGTATTTT. Its protein product is CASSPTAGGGTDTQYF.

This clonotype was seen a handful of times. V and J are TRBV20-1 and TRBJ1-1; 7 bases align to TRBD1. V was pared by 0 bases and J by 3 bases, with 7 bases of the junction left unmatched. The CDR3 has 15 residues. Germline V gene lookup returns CDR1 DFQATT and CDR2 SNEGSKA (reference sequence). For the CDR3, the DNA is TGCAGTGCTAGAGATCCGGGCAGGGGGGACACTGAAGCTTTCTTT. Residues: CSARDPGRGDTEAFF.

V and J are TRBV6-1 and TRBJ2-5; 8 nucleotides agree with TRBD2. Trimming cost V 6 bases and J 5 bases; bases outside gene matches: 8. This CDR3 has 14 amino acids. Germline-derived CDR1 and CDR2 are MNHNS and SASEGT. CDR3 in amino acids: CASSRRGGRETQYF. The CDR3 bases are TGTGCCAGCAGCCGTCGGGGGGGGCGGGAGACCCAGTACTTC.

In its sample, this clonotype was seen once. The J gene is TRBJ1-5, the V gene TRBV19; the match to TRBD1 covers 7 bases. The CDR3 is 14 amino acids. In germline, CDR1 is LNHDA, CDR2 SQIVND (reference sequence). J lost 6 bases, V lost 6 bases, and 8 bases had no gene match. In DNA, the CDR3 is TGTGCCAGTAGACCCACAGGGGTGAGTCAGCCCCAGCATTTT. Translation gives CASRPTGVSQPQHF.

This chain joins TRBV3-1 and TRBJ1-3; D is uncertain. Looked up from germline, CDR1 is LGHDT and CDR2 is YNNKEL (reference sequence). The CDR3 length is 15 residues. V lost 0 bases, J lost 0 bases, and 6 bases lay in between. CDR3 in amino acids: CASSQDRSSGNTIYF. In DNA form, the CDR3 reads TGTGCCAGCAGCCAAGACCGGAGCTCTGGAAACACCATATATTTT.

This clonotype was seen many times. The chain joins TRBV5-1 to TRBJ1-5; D might be TRBD1 (5 bases). Germline values: CDR1 SGHRS, CDR2 YFSETQ. The CDR3 has 16 amino acids. V was shortened by 2 bases and J by 0 bases, with 12 bases between the two germline ends. CDR3 region: CASSLGVSNSNQPQHF. The CDR3 region has the DNA TGCGCCAGCAGCTTAGGGGTCAGCAATAGCAATCAGCCCCAGCATTTT.

The rearrangement uses TRBV25-1 and TRBJ2-1, with D possibly matching TRBD2 (6 bases). The CDR3 is made up of 15 amino acids. Deletions cut 1 base from V and 4 bases from J, with 11 bases between. Germline CDR1 reads MGHDK; CDR2 reads SYGVNS. For the CDR3, the DNA is TGTGCCAGCAGTGAATTGGGACTGGGGTACAATGAGCAGTTCTTC. This encodes CASSELGLGYNEQFF.

The chain has TRBV20-1 and TRBJ2-1; D call uncertain. V lost 1 base and J lost 7, with 11 bases in between. The CDR3 consists of 13 residues. Germline CDR1 is DFQATT and CDR2 is SNEGSKA (reference sequence). CDR3 residues: CSARGSAANEQFF. In DNA form, the CDR3 reads TGCAGTGCTAGAGGATCTGCCGCTAATGAGCAGTTCTTC.

The rearrangement uses TRBV7-9 and TRBJ1-6; unclear D gene. The CDR3 runs 14 residues. The V end lost 3 bases, the J end lost 11 bases, and 14 bases lay between the germline ends. The V gene's germline CDR1 is SEHNR and CDR2 FQNEAQ (reference sequence). Here the CDR3 reads CASSFGSVGTPLHF. In DNA, the CDR3 is TGTGCCAGCAGCTTCGGGTCTGTAGGGACACCCCTCCACTTT.